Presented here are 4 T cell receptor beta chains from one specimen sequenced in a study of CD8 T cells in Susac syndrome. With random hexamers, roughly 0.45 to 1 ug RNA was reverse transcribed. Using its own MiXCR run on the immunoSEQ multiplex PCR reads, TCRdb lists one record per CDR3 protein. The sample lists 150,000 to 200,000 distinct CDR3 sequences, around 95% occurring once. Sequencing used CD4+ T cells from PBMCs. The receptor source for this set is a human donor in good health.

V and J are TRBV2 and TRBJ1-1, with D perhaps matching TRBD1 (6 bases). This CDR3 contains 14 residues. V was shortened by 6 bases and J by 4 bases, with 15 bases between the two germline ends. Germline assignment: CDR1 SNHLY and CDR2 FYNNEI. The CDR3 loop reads CASRGAGGTTEAFF. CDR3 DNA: TGTGCCAGCAGAGGCGCGGGGGGCACCACTGAAGCTTTCTTT.

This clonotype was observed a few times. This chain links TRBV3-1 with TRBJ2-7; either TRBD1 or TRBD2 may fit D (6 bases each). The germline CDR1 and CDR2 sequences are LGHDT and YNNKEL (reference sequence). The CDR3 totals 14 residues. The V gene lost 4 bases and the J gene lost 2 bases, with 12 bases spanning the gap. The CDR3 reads CASSRGDTTYEQYF. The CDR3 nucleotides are TGTGCCAGCAGCCGGGGGGACACTACCTACGAGCAGTACTTC.

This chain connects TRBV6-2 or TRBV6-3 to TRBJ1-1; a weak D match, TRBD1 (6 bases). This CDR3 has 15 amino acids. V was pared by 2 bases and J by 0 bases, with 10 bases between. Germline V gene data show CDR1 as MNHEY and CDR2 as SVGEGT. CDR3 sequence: CASSYPGTLNTEAFF. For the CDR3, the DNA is TGTGCCAGCAGTTACCCCGGGACACTGAACACTGAAGCTTTCTTT.

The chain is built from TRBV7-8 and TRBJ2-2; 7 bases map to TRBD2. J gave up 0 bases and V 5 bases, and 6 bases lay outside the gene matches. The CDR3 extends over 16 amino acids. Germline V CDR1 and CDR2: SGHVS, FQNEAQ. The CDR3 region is CASSTRGGTNTGELFF. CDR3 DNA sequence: TGTGCCAGCAGCACCCGCGGGGGAACGAACACCGGGGAGCTGTTTTTT.